One and the same sample provided the 8 T cell receptor beta chains below, sequenced in a study of beta chain features in type 1 diabetes. Every isolated RNA sample was fully reverse transcribed, so sequencing captured expressed TCRB transcripts. The table came from immunoSEQ multiplex PCR; TCRdb's copy has only in-frame clones and leaves some out. Of over 500,000 clones listed, about a sixth are singletons. Sequencing used naive CD4+ T cells from blood. These receptors were obtained from a man between 18 and 29 years old in good health.

This chain connects TRBV7-3 to TRBJ1-1; 7 nucleotides match TRBD1. Germline CDR1 reads SGHTA; CDR2 reads FQGTGA. This CDR3 has 15 residues. V trimming: 6 bases; J trimming: 2 bases; junction bases outside the gene matches: 9. CDR3: CASRPDRDLNTEAFF. CDR3 DNA sequence: TGTGCCAGCAGACCCGACAGGGACCTAAACACTGAAGCTTTCTTT.

This clone was seen many times. This chain connects TRBV10-3 to TRBJ1-3; D unclear. This CDR3 comprises 12 residues. Per germline, CDR1 ENHRY and CDR2 SYGVKD. V was cut by 6 bases and J by 2 bases, with 5 bases left in between. CDR3 loop: CAIRAAGNTIYF. In DNA, the CDR3 is TGTGCCATCAGGGCGGCTGGAAACACCATATATTTT.

In this sample, this clone turned up a few times. The rearrangement uses TRBV18 and TRBJ1-2, with D possibly TRBD1 on 5 matching bases. The CDR3 contains 17 residues. In germline, CDR1 is KGHSH, CDR2 LQKENI. Trimming stripped 6 bases from V and 3 bases from J, with 23 bases between. The CDR3 reads CASSQSPSGLSYYGYTF. CDR3 nucleotides: TGTGCCAGCTCGCAGAGCCCATCAGGGCTTTCTTACTATGGCTACACCTTC.

Only a few counts were recorded for this clone. V is TRBV5-6 and J is TRBJ2-2; TRBD1 aligns across 7 bases. The CDR3 loop spans 16 amino acids. Germline loops: CDR1 SGHDT, CDR2 YYEEEE. Unmatched junction bases numbered 10, after V lost 3 bases and J lost 5 bases. CDR3 amino acids: CASSSGQVSWTGELFF. CDR3 nucleotide sequence: TGTGCCAGCAGCTCCGGACAGGTATCTTGGACCGGGGAGCTGTTTTTT.

The chain is built from TRBV7-2 and TRBJ2-3; D gene uncertain. This CDR3 region has 15 residues. CDR1 and CDR2 from the germline V gene are SGHTA and FQGNSA. Trimming took 2 bases from V and 3 from J, leaving 12 bases between them. Here the CDR3 DNA reads TGTGCCAGCAGCTTACGCCAGACATTAACAGATACGCAGTATTTT. Protein product: CASSLRQTLTDTQYF.

This clone was counted between two and nine times. The chain employs TRBV18 and TRBJ2-1; D is uncertain. The CDR3 loop spans 14 amino acids. With 2 bases removed from V and 2 bases from J, the gap between germline ends came to 7 bases. Germline CDR1 is KGHSH and CDR2 is LQKENI. The CDR3 coding sequence is TGTGCCAGCTCACCAGTCTCGACCTACAATGAGCAGTTCTTC. It yields the protein CASSPVSTYNEQFF.

A few counts support this clone. The J gene is TRBJ1-2, the V gene TRBV7-2; no definite D call. The CDR3 has 15 residues. Germline V CDR1 and CDR2: SGHTA, FQGNSA. Trimming stripped 0 bases from V and 7 bases from J, with 15 bases between. The DNA for the CDR3 is TGTGCCAGCAGCTTAGCCGAAGGACGGACGGCTGGCTACACCTTC. This translates into CASSLAEGRTAGYTF.

The table lists this clone with a few counts. The chain recombines TRBV18 with TRBJ1-1; a weak D match, TRBD1 (5 bases). This CDR3 region has 15 residues. CDR1 KGHSH and CDR2 LQKENI come from the germline V gene. Trimming removed 3 bases from V and 4 bases from J, with 15 bases in between. CDR3 protein: CASSPAVPGATEAFF. For the CDR3, the DNA is TGTGCCAGCTCACCTGCTGTACCTGGGGCCACTGAAGCTTTCTTT.